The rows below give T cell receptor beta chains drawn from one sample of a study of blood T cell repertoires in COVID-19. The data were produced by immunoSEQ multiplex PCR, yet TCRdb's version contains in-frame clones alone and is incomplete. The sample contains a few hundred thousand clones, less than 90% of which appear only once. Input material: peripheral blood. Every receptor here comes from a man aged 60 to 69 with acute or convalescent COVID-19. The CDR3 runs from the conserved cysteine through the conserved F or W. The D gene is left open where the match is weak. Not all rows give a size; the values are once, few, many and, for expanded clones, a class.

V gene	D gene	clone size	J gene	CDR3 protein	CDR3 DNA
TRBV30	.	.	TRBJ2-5	CAWSPGTRGIQYF	TGTGCCTGGAGTCCCGGGACCCGCGGGATCCAGTACTTC
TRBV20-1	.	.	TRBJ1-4	CSASASQGSYREKLFF	TGCAGTGCTAGTGCTTCACAGGGTTCCTATCGTGAAAAACTGTTTTTT
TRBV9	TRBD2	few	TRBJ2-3	CASSTGLAVSTDTQYF	TGTGCCAGCAGCACAGGACTAGCGGTCAGCACAGATACGCAGTATTTT
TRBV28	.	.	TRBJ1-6	CASSFLGGNSPLHF	TGTGCCAGCAGTTTCTTAGGGGGAAATTCACCCCTCCACTTT
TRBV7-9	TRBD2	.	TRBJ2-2	CASRPDLPRGTGELFF	TGTGCCAGCAGGCCAGACCTGCCGCGGGGGACCGGGGAGCTGTTTTTT
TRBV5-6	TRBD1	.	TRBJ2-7	CASSPRALGQGIYEQYF	TGTGCCAGCAGCCCGAGGGCCCTGGGACAGGGCATCTACGAGCAGTACTTC
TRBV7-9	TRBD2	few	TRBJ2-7	CASSLGRLAGGYEQYF	TGTGCCAGCAGCTTAGGTCGTCTAGCGGGAGGCTACGAGCAGTACTTC
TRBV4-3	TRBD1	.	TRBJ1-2	CASSQATGDNYGYTF	TGCGCCAGCAGCCAAGCGACAGGGGACAACTATGGCTACACCTTC
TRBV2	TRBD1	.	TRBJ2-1	CASTAGGVGGGQFF	TGTGCCAGCACCGCAGGGGGCGTGGGAGGCGGGCAGTTCTTC
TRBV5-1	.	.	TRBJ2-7	CASSVGQQSSYEQYF	TGCGCCAGCAGCGTCGGACAGCAAAGCTCCTACGAGCAGTACTTC
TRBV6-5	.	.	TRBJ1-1	CASSPRGHLNTEAFF	TGTGCCAGCAGTCCCCGGGGACACCTGAACACTGAAGCTTTCTTT
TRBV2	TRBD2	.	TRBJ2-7	CASSSSSGRFREQYF	TGTGCCAGCAGTTCGTCTAGCGGGAGATTTCGCGAGCAGTACTTC
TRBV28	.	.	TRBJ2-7	CASSPATLSYEQYF	TGTGCCAGCAGTCCCGCTACCCTCTCCTACGAGCAGTACTTC
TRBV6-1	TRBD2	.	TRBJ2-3	CASGTGGSTDTQYF	TGTGCCAGCGGGACGGGAGGGAGCACAGATACGCAGTATTTT
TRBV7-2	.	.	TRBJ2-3	CAIATTGTDTQYF	TGTGCCATAGCCACGACAGGAACAGATACGCAGTATTTT
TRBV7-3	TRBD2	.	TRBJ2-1	CASSFPRGLAGTDQQFF	TGTGCCAGCAGCTTCCCTCGCGGCCTAGCGGGAACCGATCAGCAGTTCTTC
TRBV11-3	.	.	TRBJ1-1	CASSSSKGGGVEAFF	TGTGCCAGCAGCTCCAGTAAAGGGGGGGGAGTTGAAGCTTTCTTT
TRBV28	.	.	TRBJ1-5	CASYGGNQPQHF	TGTGCCAGCTACGGGGGCAATCAGCCCCAGCATTTT
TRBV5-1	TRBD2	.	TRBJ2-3	CASSFGEGAGVRNTQYF	TGCGCCAGCAGCTTTGGTGAGGGAGCGGGAGTAAGAAATACGCAGTATTTT
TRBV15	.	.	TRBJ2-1	CATSREIALEQFF	TGTGCCACCAGCAGAGAAATAGCCTTGGAGCAGTTCTTC
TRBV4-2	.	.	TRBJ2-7	CASSQEVAGSYEQYF	TGTGCCAGCAGCCAAGAAGTCGCGGGGTCCTACGAGCAGTACTTC
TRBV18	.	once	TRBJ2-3	CASSPPVPDTQYF	TGTGCCAGCTCACCACCCGTTCCAGATACGCAGTATTTT
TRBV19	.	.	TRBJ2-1	CASSIFSGDEQFF	TGTGCCAGTAGTATATTTAGCGGTGATGAGCAGTTCTTC
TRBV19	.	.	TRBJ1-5	CASRTSRGVGYQPQHF	TGTGCCAGTAGGACCTCCAGGGGTGTTGGTTATCAGCCCCAGCATTTT
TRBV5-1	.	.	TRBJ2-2	CASSFPRVGELFF	TGCGCCAGCAGCTTCCCCAGGGTAGGGGAGCTGTTTTTT
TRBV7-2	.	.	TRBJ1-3	CASSNTGIPSGNTIYF	TGTGCCAGCAGCAACACAGGGATCCCCTCTGGAAACACCATATATTTT
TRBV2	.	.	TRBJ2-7	CASSEGRGPVEQYF	TGTGCCAGCAGTGAAGGGCGGGGGCCGGTAGAGCAGTACTTC
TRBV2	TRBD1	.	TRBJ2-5	CASRNLPDRGAGETQYF	TGTGCCAGCAGGAATCTCCCTGACAGGGGAGCGGGAGAGACCCAGTACTTC
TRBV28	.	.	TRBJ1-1	CASRGLPTEAFF	TGTGCCAGCAGGGGCTTGCCCACTGAAGCTTTCTTT
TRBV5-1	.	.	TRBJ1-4	CASSLDGSAANEKLFF	TGCGCCAGCAGCTTGGATGGGTCCGCGGCTAATGAAAAACTGTTTTTT
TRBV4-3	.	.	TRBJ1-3	CASSQDRISGNTIYF	TGCGCCAGCAGCCAAGACAGGATATCTGGAAACACCATATATTTT
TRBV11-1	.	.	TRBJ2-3	CASSLGGTTDTQYF	TGTGCCAGCAGCTTAGGCGGGACCACAGATACGCAGTATTTT
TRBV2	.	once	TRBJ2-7	CASTESYEQYF	TGTGCCAGCACCGAGTCCTACGAGCAGTACTTC
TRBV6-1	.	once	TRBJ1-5	CASSEALGQRNQPQHF	TGTGCCAGCAGTGAAGCGCTTGGACAGCGTAATCAGCCCCAGCATTTT
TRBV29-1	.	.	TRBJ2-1	CSGELRAANTYNEQFF	TGCAGCGGGGAATTGCGAGCGGCTAATACTTACAATGAGCAGTTCTTC
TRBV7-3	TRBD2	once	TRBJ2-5	CASSLLAGHQETQYF	TGTGCCAGCAGCTTACTAGCGGGGCATCAAGAGACCCAGTACTTC
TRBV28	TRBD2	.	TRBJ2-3	CASMVAGEGDTQYF	TGTGCCAGCATGGTCGCGGGAGAGGGTGATACGCAGTATTTT
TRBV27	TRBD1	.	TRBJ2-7	CASSSTTGGLVREQYF	TGTGCCAGCAGTTCAACGACAGGGGGCCTCGTACGCGAGCAGTACTTC
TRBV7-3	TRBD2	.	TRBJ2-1	CASSLIGPGLAGDEQFF	TGTGCCAGCAGCTTAATAGGCCCGGGACTAGCGGGAGATGAGCAGTTCTTC
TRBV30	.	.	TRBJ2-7	CAWSPRYEQYF	TGTGCCTGGAGCCCGAGGTACGAGCAGTACTTC
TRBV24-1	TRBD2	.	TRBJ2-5	CATSGPTKTSTDQETQYF	TGTGCCACCAGTGGGCCGACAAAGACTAGCACAGACCAAGAGACCCAGTACTTC
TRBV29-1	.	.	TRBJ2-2	CSATENTGELFF	TGCAGCGCAACAGAAAACACCGGGGAGCTGTTTTTT
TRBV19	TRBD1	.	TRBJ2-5	CASSSGTAETQYF	TGTGCCAGTAGTTCCGGGACAGCAGAGACCCAGTACTTC
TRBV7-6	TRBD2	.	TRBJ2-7	CASSSRGAGGSYEQYF	TGTGCCAGCAGCTCACGTGGAGCGGGAGGCTCCTACGAGCAGTACTTC
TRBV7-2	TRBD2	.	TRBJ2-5	CASSLIGAAGGLRETQYF	TGTGCCAGCAGCTTAATTGGGGCGGCGGGAGGGCTTCGGGAGACCCAGTACTTC
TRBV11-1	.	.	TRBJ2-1	CASSLQGTYNEQFF	TGTGCCAGCAGCTTGCAGGGGACCTACAATGAGCAGTTCTTC
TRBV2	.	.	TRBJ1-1	CASRQDRNTEAFF	TGTGCCAGCAGGCAGGACAGGAACACTGAAGCTTTCTTT
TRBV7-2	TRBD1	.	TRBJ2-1	CASSSTGGLSGSEQFF	TGTGCCAGCAGCAGCACAGGGGGCTTATCGGGTAGTGAGCAGTTCTTC
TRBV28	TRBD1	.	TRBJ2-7	CASRQGGYEQYF	TGTGCCAGTCGACAGGGCGGATACGAGCAGTACTTC
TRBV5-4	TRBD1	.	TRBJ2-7	CASSPRQGFSYEQYF	TGTGCCAGCAGCCCCCGACAGGGCTTCTCCTACGAGCAGTACTTC
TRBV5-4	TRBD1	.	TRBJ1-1	CASRGTGNTEAFF	TGTGCCAGCAGGGGGACAGGGAACACTGAAGCTTTCTTT
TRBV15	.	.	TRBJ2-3	CATSRPGAGVIDTQYF	TGTGCCACCAGCAGACCGGGGGCGGGAGTGATAGATACGCAGTATTTT
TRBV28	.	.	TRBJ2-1	CASSTDIGPYNEQFF	TGTGCCAGCAGTACGGACATCGGACCCTACAATGAGCAGTTCTTC